These T cell receptor beta chains were read from a single sample in a study of blood T cell repertoires in COVID-19. Assay used: immunoSEQ multiplex PCR; TCRdb lists only in-frame clones, some missing. Altogether under 65,000 clones are present, around four fifths being singletons, with the ten largest covering 25% to 35%. Sequencing was done on a sample of peripheral blood. The receptors originated from a man aged 55 to 69 with COVID-19, enrolled during active disease. The CDR3 runs from the conserved cysteine through the conserved F or W. Each record gives: V gene, J gene, clone size, D gene, CDR3 protein, CDR3 DNA. D genes are given only for firm matches. Clone sizes are given selectively: once, few, many, or a class where the clone is expanded.

TRBV2,TRBJ2-1,-,TRBD2,CASTRLAGTYNEQFF,TGTGCCAGCACACGACTAGCGGGAACCTACAATGAGCAGTTCTTC
TRBV19,TRBJ2-1,-,-,CASSIDFRGQFF,TGTGCCAGTAGTATAGATTTCAGGGGGCAGTTCTTC
TRBV20-1,TRBJ2-7,-,TRBD2,CSASSASGRSNEQYF,TGCAGTGCTAGTTCGGCTAGCGGGAGGAGTAACGAGCAGTACTTC
TRBV5-1,TRBJ2-7,-,TRBD2,CASSSLAGALSYEQYF,TGCGCCAGCAGCTCTCTAGCGGGGGCCCTCTCCTACGAGCAGTACTTC
TRBV5-1,TRBJ2-5,-,-,CASSPDRFGQETQYF,TGCGCCAGCAGCCCAGACAGGTTTGGACAAGAGACCCAGTACTTC
TRBV3-1/TRBV3-2,TRBJ2-5,-,-,CASSPELPSSETQYF,TGTGCCAGCAGCCCCGAATTGCCTAGCTCAGAGACCCAGTACTTC
TRBV5-6,TRBJ1-1,-,-,CASRRGGMATEAFF,TGTGCCAGCAGGAGGGGAGGGATGGCCACTGAAGCTTTCTTT
TRBV11-3,TRBJ2-3,-,-,CASSLGRTGTDTQYF,TGTGCCAGCAGCTTAGGCCGGACAGGCACAGATACGCAGTATTTT
TRBV9,TRBJ2-3,-,TRBD2,CASSPYTSGPKPTDTQYF,TGTGCCAGCAGCCCCTACACTAGCGGACCTAAACCCACAGATACGCAGTATTTT
TRBV11-2,TRBJ2-3,-,TRBD2,CASSLRTSGRTDTQYF,TGTGCCAGCAGCTTAAGGACTAGCGGGAGGACAGATACGCAGTATTTT
TRBV18,TRBJ1-1,-,-,CASSPYQGQGEAFF,TGTGCCAGCTCACCATATCAGGGGCAGGGTGAAGCTTTCTTT
TRBV6-2/TRBV6-3,TRBJ2-3,-,-,CASSYGWEDTDTQYF,TGTGCCAGCAGTTACGGGTGGGAGGACACAGATACGCAGTATTTT
TRBV7-2,TRBJ1-2,few,TRBD1,CASSRQGLTGYTF,TGTGCCAGCAGCAGACAGGGCTTAACTGGCTACACCTTC
TRBV13,TRBJ1-3,few,-,CASSLGSGSGNTIYF,TGTGCCAGCAGCTTAGGGTCCGGCTCTGGAAACACCATATATTTT
TRBV18,TRBJ2-7,-,TRBD1,CASSPDRAINSYEQYF,TGTGCCAGCTCACCTGACAGGGCCATTAATTCCTACGAGCAGTACTTC
TRBV7-2,TRBJ2-1,-,-,CASSLGGGPREQFF,TGTGCCAGCAGCTTAGGGGGGGGGCCGAGAGAGCAGTTCTTC
TRBV5-6,TRBJ2-6,-,TRBD1,CASSRTGILSGANVLTF,TGTGCCAGCAGCAGGACAGGGATCCTCTCTGGGGCCAACGTCCTGACTTTC
TRBV15,TRBJ2-2,-,-,CATSRVSGFARGELFF,TGTGCCACCAGCAGAGTAAGCGGGTTCGCGAGGGGGGAGCTGTTTTTT
TRBV4-1,TRBJ2-1,-,TRBD2,CASSQEELAGGPHEQFF,TGCGCCAGCAGCCAAGAAGAACTAGCGGGGGGCCCCCATGAGCAGTTCTTC
TRBV30,TRBJ2-7,-,TRBD1,CAWTLGRGPTYEQYF,TGTGCCTGGACTTTGGGCAGGGGGCCCACCTACGAGCAGTACTTC
TRBV5-1,TRBJ1-1,-,TRBD1,CASSSGTGSTEAFF,TGCGCCAGCAGTTCCGGGACAGGGTCTACTGAAGCTTTCTTT
TRBV7-6,TRBJ2-3,-,TRBD2,CASSSLAGAGDTQYF,TGTGCCAGCAGCTCCCTAGCGGGGGCGGGAGATACGCAGTATTTT
TRBV2,TRBJ1-1,-,-,CASSGLSRGNTEAFF,TGTGCCAGCAGTGGCCTTTCCAGGGGGAACACTGAAGCTTTCTTT
TRBV5-4,TRBJ2-2,-,TRBD2,CASSLRLAGRSGELFF,TGTGCCAGCAGCTTGAGGCTAGCGGGGCGTTCCGGGGAGCTGTTTTTT
TRBV6-2/TRBV6-3,TRBJ1-2,-,TRBD1,CASSSSGTEAWDYGYTF,TGTGCCAGCAGTAGTTCCGGGACAGAGGCCTGGGACTATGGCTACACCTTC
TRBV14,TRBJ1-1,-,-,CASSQDKGPNTEAFF,TGTGCCAGCAGCCAAGACAAGGGGCCGAACACTGAAGCTTTCTTT
TRBV4-1,TRBJ1-2,-,-,CASMGGVGYTF,TGCGCCAGCATGGGAGGGGTGGGCTACACCTTC
TRBV6-2/TRBV6-3,TRBJ2-5,once,TRBD2,CASSSGTSGVYQETQYF,TGTGCCAGCAGTTCTGGGACTAGCGGAGTGTACCAAGAGACCCAGTACTTC
TRBV10-1,TRBJ2-2,-,-,CASKPTFVRTPNTGELFF,TGCGCCAGCAAACCCACATTCGTCCGAACCCCGAACACCGGGGAGCTGTTTTTT
TRBV5-6,TRBJ2-5,-,-,CASTSGYETQYF,TGTGCCAGCACTTCGGGTTATGAGACCCAGTACTTC
TRBV5-1,TRBJ2-2,-,TRBD2,CASSLEGRAGELFF,TGCGCCAGCAGCTTGGAAGGGAGGGCCGGGGAGCTGTTTTTT
TRBV3-1/TRBV3-2,TRBJ2-1,-,TRBD2,CASSLTTSGPYNEQFF,TGTGCCAGCAGCCTAACGACTAGCGGGCCATACAATGAGCAGTTCTTC
TRBV4-1,TRBJ1-2,-,-,CASSPLSGGGAYGYTF,TGCGCCAGCAGCCCACTTTCGGGAGGGGGAGCCTATGGCTACACCTTC